This T cell receptor (beta chain) is drawn from a study of CD8+CD57+ T cells in acquired aplastic anemia. Genomic DNA was employed as the template in profiling TCR beta VDJ and CDR3. TCRdb independently ran MiXCR on the reads; one entry per CDR3 protein. The sample holds some 120,000 distinct CDR3 sequences; 48% are singletons and the top ten take about 2.5%. This clonotype was seen many times. V dropped 5 bases and J dropped 4; count of bases not matched to a gene: 14. CDR1 and CDR2 (germline): LNHDA, SQIVND (reference sequence). CDR3 length equals 17 residues. Sequences were obtained from sorted CD4+, CD8+, or CD8+CD57+ T cells (not recorded which) from PBMCs. This rearrangement joins TRBV19 to TRBJ2-5; 9 bases are shared with TRBD1. The clonotype was recovered from a human donor in good health, serving as a control. The CDR3 protein is CASSLYYLTGGRETQYF. CDR3 DNA: TGTGCCAGTAGTCTCTACTACTTGACAGGGGGGCGAGAGACCCAGTACTTC.